Below, 21 T cell receptor beta chains from the same sample are listed, as sequenced in a study of cytomegalovirus exposure and HLA in healthy donors. PCR amplification relied on 60 Vbeta primers (plus 13 Jbeta primers). The data were produced by immunoSEQ multiplex PCR, yet TCRdb's version contains in-frame clones alone and is incomplete. This table has around 170,000 clones, 75% to 85% appearing once. The sequenced material came from PBMCs. Every receptor here comes from a man aged 18 to 30 in good health and CMV-seronegative.

This rearrangement joins TRBV29-1 to TRBJ1-1; the D is unclear. The CDR3 is 12 residues long. The germline V gene encodes CDR1 SQVTM and CDR2 ANQGSEA. Between the trimmed V and J ends, which lost 7 bases and 1 base, there was a span of 10 bases. CDR3 sequence (DNA): TGCAGCGCGATACACCGGAACACTGAAGCTTTCTTT. This gives the protein CSAIHRNTEAFF.

The chain is built from TRBV6-1 and TRBJ1-4, with TRBD1 matching over 8 bases. Germline V gene lookup returns CDR1 MNHNS and CDR2 SASEGT. The V gene end was trimmed by 6 bases and the J gene end by 4 bases; junction bases not matched to a gene: 4. The CDR3 extends over 14 amino acids. Here the CDR3 DNA reads TGTGCCAGCAGCCGGGACAGGCTTAATGAAAAACTGTTTTTT. It yields the protein CASSRDRLNEKLFF.

The chain joins TRBV5-1 to TRBJ2-1, with 9 nucleotides matching TRBD1. V lost 4 bases, J lost 8 bases, and 10 bases stayed unmatched. Germline V gene sequence: CDR1 SGHRS, CDR2 YFSETQ. This CDR3 is 15 amino acids long. CDR3 nucleotide sequence: TGCGCCAGCAGCCTCGGGACAGGGAATTATTATGAGCAGTTCTTC. Its protein is CASSLGTGNYYEQFF.

This sequence joins TRBV5-1 and TRBJ1-2; 7 bases are a match to TRBD1. The CDR3 spans 13 residues. Germline V gives CDR1 SGHRS, CDR2 YFSETQ. The trim removed 4 bases at V and 2 bases at J, leaving 2 bases unmatched. CDR3 sequence: CASSPGQNYGYTF. CDR3 in DNA: TGCGCCAGCAGCCCGGGACAGAACTATGGCTACACCTTC.

This clone has more than one count but fewer than ten. The gene calls are TRBV6-1 and TRBJ1-1; 9 bases are a match to TRBD1. The trim removed 8 bases at V and 5 bases at J, leaving 9 bases unmatched. This CDR3 comprises 14 residues. The germline gives CDR1 MNHNS, CDR2 SASEGT. The CDR3 DNA sequence: TGTGCCAGCTCACAGACAGGGGGAGTGACTGAAGCTTTCTTT. Its translation: CASSQTGGVTEAFF.

This clone was counted only a few times. V is TRBV5-6 and J is TRBJ1-5; 11 bases agree with TRBD1. V was pared by 3 bases and J by 6 bases, with 5 bases of the junction left unmatched. The CDR3 runs 15 residues. Germline CDR1 SGHDT, CDR2 YYEEEE. The DNA for the CDR3 is TGTGCCAGCAGCTACGGACAGGGGGCCGGTCAGCCCCAGCATTTT. Translated, it gives CASSYGQGAGQPQHF.

This chain joins TRBV19 and TRBJ2-1; maybe TRBD1 (6 bases). The CDR3 consists of 14 residues. The germline V gene encodes CDR1 LNHDA and CDR2 SQIVND (reference sequence). The V and J ends lost 4 bases and 0 bases respectively, with 7 bases between them. The CDR3 region has the DNA TGTGCCAGTAGTAGAGGGGGCTCCTACAATGAGCAGTTCTTC. Encoded protein: CASSRGGSYNEQFF.

Only one count was recorded for this clone. Relative to the germline gene, one junction end is altered; a read error may explain this. The V gene is TRBV15, the J gene TRBJ1-4; D ambiguous. The CDR3 spans 13 residues. Germline-derived CDR1 and CDR2 are LNHNV and YYDKDF (reference sequence). CDR3 loop: CATSRDSREKLFF. CDR3 nucleotides: TGTGCCACCAGCCGAGATTCTAGGGAAAAACTGTTTTTT.

The gene calls are TRBV2 and TRBJ2-7; possible D gene TRBD2, 6 bases. V lost 6 bases and J lost 3, with 12 bases in between. The germline V gene has CDR1 SNHLY and CDR2 FYNNEI. The CDR3 contains 13 residues. CDR3 bases: TGTGCCAGCAGCCTCCCGGGGGTCTACGAGCAGTACTTC. Protein product: CASSLPGVYEQYF.

Only one count was recorded for this clone. The J gene is TRBJ1-2, the V gene TRBV19; TRBD1 matches 12 bases. Looked up from germline, CDR1 is LNHDA and CDR2 is SQIVND (reference sequence). The CDR3 sequence is 14 residues long. V lost 3 bases to trimming and J lost 8 bases; unmatched junction nucleotides: 4. The CDR3 coding sequence is TGTGCCAGTAGTATCGCTGGGACAGGGGGCGGCTACACCTTC. Amino acids: CASSIAGTGGGYTF.

The chain recombines TRBV7-8 with TRBJ2-6; a possible D gene is TRBD2 (7 bases). Looked up from germline, CDR1 is SGHVS and CDR2 is FQNEAQ. The CDR3 covers 16 residues. The V gene lost 5 bases and the J gene lost 1 base, with 12 bases spanning the gap. Here the CDR3 DNA reads TGTGCCAGCAGCCCAAGGGGGGGATCTGGGGCCAACGTCCTGACTTTC. Its translation is CASSPRGGSGANVLTF.

This chain connects TRBV9 to TRBJ2-1; 8 nucleotides line up with TRBD2. Germline loops: CDR1 SGDLS, CDR2 YYNGEE. V lost 4 bases, J lost 7 bases, and 10 bases stayed unmatched. This CDR3 is built from 15 residues. The CDR3 DNA sequence: TGTGCCAGCAGCCCCCGGGGGGGGCTTGAAAATGAGCAGTTCTTC. It translates to CASSPRGGLENEQFF.

The rearrangement links TRBV18 to TRBJ1-1, with D hard to call. Looked up from germline, CDR1 is KGHSH and CDR2 is LQKENI. The V and J ends lost 2 bases and 0 bases respectively, with 16 bases between them. This CDR3 has 17 amino acids. This CDR3 is CASSPNSQAMMNTEAFF. The CDR3, as DNA: TGTGCCAGCTCACCAAATTCTCAGGCTATGATGAACACTGAAGCTTTCTTT.

This clone was counted only a few times. J is TRBJ1-1 and V is TRBV14; D not resolved. Germline V gives CDR1 SGHDN, CDR2 FVKESK. This CDR3 region has 16 residues. Trimming pared 1 base from V and 5 bases from J, leaving 17 bases between. CDR3 residues: CASSQVLAAQRTEAFF. The CDR3 DNA follows: TGTGCCAGCAGCCAAGTACTCGCGGCCCAAAGGACTGAAGCTTTCTTT. Drawing the rest from reference TRBV14 and TRBJ1-1, the complete variable domain is EAGVTQFPSHSVIEKGQTVTLRCDPISGHDNLYWYRRVMGKEIKFLLHFVKESKQDESGMPNNRFLAERTGGTYSTLKVQPAELEDSGVYFCASSQVLAAQRTEAFFGQGTRLTVV.

The chain uses TRBV29-1 and TRBJ1-1, with D uncertain. The ends were cut back, 4 bases at V and 1 base at J, with 13 bases in the middle. Germline V CDR1 and CDR2: SQVTM, ANQGSEA. This CDR3 is built from 14 residues. Written as DNA, the CDR3 is TGCAGCGTTGGTCCACGACTGACGAACACTGAAGCTTTCTTT. Protein product: CSVGPRLTNTEAFF. The complete variable domain, with remaining parts taken from reference TRBV29-1 and TRBJ1-1, reads SAVISQKPSRDICQRGTSLTIQCQVDSQVTMMFWYRQQPGQSLTLIATANQGSEATYESGFVIDKFPISRPNLTFSTLTVSNMSPEDSSIYLCSVGPRLTNTEAFFGQGTRLTVV.

The chain is built from TRBV7-9 and TRBJ2-4; 9 bases agree with TRBD1. V shed 4 bases, J shed 1 base, and the junction held 5 bases outside the gene matches. The CDR3 length is 16 residues. Germline CDR1 and CDR2: SEHNR and FQNEAQ (reference sequence). The CDR3 sequence is CASSYGQGYAKNIQYF. The CDR3 DNA is TGTGCCAGCAGCTACGGACAGGGGTATGCCAAAAACATTCAGTACTTC.

This chain links TRBV7-3 with TRBJ2-1; 12 bases fit TRBD2. There are 15 residues in the CDR3. Per germline, CDR1 SGHTA and CDR2 FQGTGA. The junction had 4 bases not matched to a gene; V was cut back by 5 bases and J by 5 bases. CDR3 in amino acids: CASSVGLAGNNEQFF. The CDR3 nucleotides read TGTGCCAGCAGCGTCGGACTAGCGGGGAACAATGAGCAGTTCTTC.

J is TRBJ1-4 and V is TRBV18; the D gene is possibly TRBD1 (5 bases). The germline V and J ends were trimmed by 3 bases and 1 base, with 15 bases remaining between them. There are 17 residues in the CDR3. Germline V gene lookup returns CDR1 KGHSH and CDR2 LQKENI. CDR3 residues: CASSPVDSGRTNEKLFF. CDR3 nucleotides: TGTGCCAGCTCACCGGTCGACTCAGGGCGAACTAATGAAAAACTGTTTTTT.

V usage is TRBV4-2 and J usage is TRBJ2-5; TRBD2 aligns across 13 bases. The junction had 5 bases not matched to a gene; V was cut back by 0 bases and J by 4 bases. CDR3 length: 17 residues. CDR1 LGHNA and CDR2 YNFKEQ come from the germline V gene. This CDR3 reads CASSQDTSGGAGETQYF. CDR3 nucleotide sequence: TGTGCCAGCAGCCAAGATACTAGCGGGGGGGCCGGAGAGACCCAGTACTTC.

This chain connects TRBV19 to TRBJ1-5, with TRBD1 matching 9 bases. The CDR3 runs 15 residues. With V trimmed by 6 bases and J by 0 bases, 3 bases remained unmatched. Germline V gene sequence: CDR1 LNHDA, CDR2 SQIVND (reference sequence). The CDR3: CASRDRGYSNQPQHF. The CDR3 bases are TGTGCCAGTAGGGACAGGGGATATAGCAATCAGCCCCAGCATTTT.

This chain links TRBV4-2 with TRBJ2-5; the D gene is possibly TRBD2 (6 bases). This CDR3 contains 20 residues. The germline gives CDR1 LGHNA, CDR2 YNFKEQ. Between the trimmed V and J ends, which lost 6 bases and 0 bases, there was a span of 29 bases. The DNA for the CDR3 is TGTGCCAGCAGGATCACCTTTCCCTTTACTAGCAGATTGTACCAAGAGACCCAGTACTTC. Translated, it gives CASRITFPFTSRLYQETQYF.